The 31 T cell receptor beta chains below come from one sample, sequenced in a study of a mutant IDH1 vaccine in newly diagnosed glioma. TCRdb keeps only in-frame clones here, not all; method: immunoSEQ multiplex PCR. Of fewer than 65,000 clones in the sample, over 60% are singletons; the top ten hold less than 2%. Time point given: baseline, week 1 (first vaccination visit). Treatment of the sample: pre-vaccination baseline after standard-of-care therapy. This sample comprised PBMCs, obtained from a glioma patient treated with radiotherapy, temozolomide or both. Source of these receptors: a woman between 40 and 55 years old with glioma.

The CDR3 nucleotides are TGTGCCAGCTCACCCGGACTAGCGGGGAACAATGAGCAGTTCTTC. The encoded protein is CASSPGLAGNNEQFF. The chain employs TRBV18 and TRBJ2-1, with TRBD2 identical over 12 bases. The germline V gene has CDR1 KGHSH and CDR2 LQKENI. V dropped 3 bases and J dropped 5; count of bases not matched to a gene: 2. The CDR3 contains 15 residues.

J is TRBJ1-6 and V is TRBV21-1; TRBD1, as called in the table, went unchecked against the DNA. TRBV21-1 is a pseudogene. CDR3 length: 20 amino acids. CDR3 sequence reads: CASSKARGQGPSSYNSPLHF. The CDR3 DNA is TGTGCCAGCAGCAAAGCACGGGGACAGGGTCCGAGCTCCTATAATTCACCCCTCCACTTT.

The J gene is TRBJ2-1, the V gene TRBV19; no clear D gene. The germline V gene encodes CDR1 LNHDA and CDR2 SQIVND (reference sequence). V was cut by 4 bases and J by 9 bases, with 10 bases left in between. The CDR3 has 12 amino acids. The CDR3 is CASSSSWGEQFF. CDR3 nucleotides: TGTGCCAGTAGTAGCTCATGGGGTGAGCAGTTCTTC.

For the CDR3, the DNA is TGTGCCATCAGCCGAGCAATGCAGGGGCGCGCTGAAAAACTGTTTTTT. It translates to CAISRAMQGRAEKLFF. The V gene is TRBV10-3, the J gene TRBJ1-4; D is possibly TRBD1 (6 bases). Germline V gene sequence: CDR1 ENHRY, CDR2 SYGVKD. V lost 6 bases and J 7 bases, leaving 21 bases between the germline ends. The CDR3 contains 16 residues.

This chain links TRBV2 with TRBJ1-2; the D is unclear. Germline-derived CDR1 and CDR2 are SNHLY and FYNNEI. Trimming removed 3 bases at V and 7 bases at J, with 15 bases between. CDR3 length equals 14 residues. The CDR3 bases are TGTGCCAGCAGTGATTTAAGTCTGCGAAGTGGCTACACCTTC. It specifies CASSDLSLRSGYTF.

This clone is a singleton in its sample. The chain recombines TRBV15 with TRBJ1-3; TRBD1 is a possible D gene (5 bases). The V and J ends lost 6 bases and 0 bases respectively, with 9 bases between them. CDR3 length equals 14 residues. Germline V gene lookup returns CDR1 LNHNV and CDR2 YYDKDF (reference sequence). Written as DNA, the CDR3 is TGTGCCACCAGACAGGCAGCCTCTGGAAACACCATATATTTT. This sequence encodes CATRQAASGNTIYF.

J is TRBJ1-1 and V is TRBV7-2; a weak D match, TRBD1 (5 bases). The CDR3 extends over 15 amino acids. Deletions cut 0 bases from V and 11 bases from J, with 19 bases between. The germline V gene encodes CDR1 SGHTA and CDR2 FQGNSA. CDR3 region: CASSLALVGVGDAFF. The CDR3 bases are TGTGCCAGCAGCTTAGCTTTAGTGGGGGTTGGTGACGCTTTCTTT.

The gene calls are TRBV7-9 and TRBJ2-7; D is possibly TRBD2 (6 bases). This CDR3 comprises 15 residues. The V gene lost 4 bases and the J gene lost 2 bases, with 15 bases spanning the gap. Per germline, CDR1 SEHNR and CDR2 FQNEAQ (reference sequence). CDR3 residues: CASSSRLVRPYEQYF. The CDR3 DNA reads TGTGCCAGCAGCTCCAGACTAGTCCGCCCCTACGAGCAGTACTTC. Drawing the rest from reference TRBV7-9 and TRBJ2-7, the complete variable domain is DTGVSQNPRHKITKRGQNVTFRCDPISEHNRLYWYRQTLGQGPEFLTYFQNEAQLEKSRLLSDRFSAERPKGSFSTLEIQRTEQGDSAMYLCASSSRLVRPYEQYFGPGTRLTVT.

The chain couples TRBV4-3 to TRBJ2-2, with D perhaps matching TRBD2 (5 bases). The CDR3 spans 13 residues. Per the germline V gene, CDR1 is LGHNA and CDR2 is YSLEER. For the CDR3, the DNA is TGCGCGTCCGGGCGGGTGAACACCGGGGAGCTGTTTTTT. Its translation: CASGRVNTGELFF.

The V call is TRBV10-3, the J call TRBJ1-2, with 11 bases matching TRBD1. V lost 4 bases, J lost 7 bases, and 2 bases stayed unmatched. Germline V gene lookup returns CDR1 ENHRY and CDR2 SYGVKD. The length of the CDR3 is 13 residues. The CDR3 DNA reads as TGTGCCATCAGTGGGGACAGGGGGGCTGGCTACACCTTC. This encodes CAISGDRGAGYTF.

The chain employs TRBV7-6 and TRBJ1-1; possibly TRBD1 for D (6 bases). Germline V CDR1 and CDR2: SGHVS, FNYEAQ. Trimming removed 1 base from V and 4 bases from J, with 10 bases in between. CDR3 size: 14 residues. The CDR3 sequence: CASSLGRGGTEAFF. In DNA, the CDR3 is TGTGCCAGCAGCTTAGGGAGGGGGGGCACTGAAGCTTTCTTT.

About this clone: An end of the junction differs from the germline gene, which may be a read error. V gene TRBV7-7 combines with J gene TRBJ2-7, with 9 bases aligning to TRBD2. Germline lookup yields CDR1 SSHAT and CDR2 FNYEAQ (reference sequence). This CDR3 spans 15 amino acids. CDR3: CASSLEAGGNYEQYF. CDR3 sequence (DNA): TGTGCTAGCAGCTTAGAAGCGGGGGGCAACTACGAGCAGTACTTC.

This clone was picked up a small number of times. The V gene is TRBV27, the J gene TRBJ1-1; D call uncertain. V was clipped by 3 bases and J by 1 base, with 6 bases between them. This CDR3 is built from 13 residues. Germline V lookup: CDR1 MNHEY, CDR2 SMNVEV (reference sequence). CDR3 protein: CASSFRTNTEAFF. CDR3 bases: TGTGCCAGCAGTTTTCGGACGAACACTGAAGCTTTCTTT.

The chain has TRBV4-2 and TRBJ1-4; no reliable D call. Germline CDR1 and CDR2: LGHNA and YNFKEQ. Trimming removed 1 base at V and 7 bases at J, with 4 bases between. The CDR3 covers 12 residues. CDR3 nucleotide sequence: TGTGCCAGCAGCCAAGTGGGTGAAAAACTGTTTTTT. As protein: CASSQVGEKLFF.

The CDR3 region is CASSTGQIATNEKLFF. CDR3 nucleotides: TGCGCCAGCAGCACGGGACAGATTGCAACTAATGAAAAACTGTTTTTT. The V and J genes are TRBV5-1 and TRBJ1-4; 7 bases map to TRBD1. Germline lookup yields CDR1 SGHRS and CDR2 YFSETQ. Germline trimming cut 4 bases from V and 0 bases from J; bases unmatched to any gene: 6. The CDR3 runs to 16 residues.

This clone has just one count. V is TRBV5-6 and J is TRBJ1-2; maybe TRBD1 (6 bases). With 2 bases removed from V and 3 bases from J, the gap between germline ends came to 14 bases. CDR1 is SGHDT, CDR2 YYEEEE, per germline. The CDR3 runs to 15 residues. As DNA, the CDR3 is TGTGCCAGCAGCTTTCCAGGGGAGAAGGACTATGGCTACACCTTC. Residues: CASSFPGEKDYGYTF.

This chain connects TRBV7-2 to TRBJ2-1, with TRBD1 matching 9 bases. There are 16 residues in the CDR3. Germline V gives CDR1 SGHTA, CDR2 FQGNSA. Trimming cost V 5 bases and J 8 bases; bases outside gene matches: 13. As DNA, the CDR3 is TGTGCCAGCAGCCCCGGGCCCGGGACAGGGAGGGATGAGCAGTTCTTC. The encoded protein is CASSPGPGTGRDEQFF.

V is TRBV27 and J is TRBJ2-7; D might be TRBD1 (5 bases). The CDR3 loop spans 13 amino acids. The germline V gene encodes CDR1 MNHEY and CDR2 SMNVEV (reference sequence). The ends were cut back, 2 bases at V and 2 bases at J, with 7 bases in the middle. Here the CDR3 DNA reads TGTGCCAGCAGTTTAGTAGGGGCCTACGAGCAGTACTTC. This encodes CASSLVGAYEQYF.

This CDR3 is CASPCQLAGGPNLYNEQFF. DNA for the CDR3: TGCGCCAGCCCCTGCCAACTAGCGGGGGGGCCCAATCTGTACAATGAGCAGTTCTTC. The chain uses TRBV23-1 and TRBJ2-1; TRBD2 matches 13 bases. TRBV23-1 is recorded as an ORF, its role being uncertain. The CDR3 is 19 residues long. J was trimmed by 4 bases and V by 8 bases; bases with no gene match: 17.

The sample holds one count of this clone. The V gene is TRBV2, the J gene TRBJ1-2; D not resolved. There are 14 residues in the CDR3. Per the germline V gene, CDR1 is SNHLY and CDR2 is FYNNEI. The ends were cut back, 4 bases at V and 2 bases at J, with 11 bases in the middle. CDR3: CASSAQVDNYGYTF. The CDR3 DNA reads as TGTGCCAGCAGTGCTCAGGTTGACAACTATGGCTACACCTTC.

The genes are TRBV7-2 and TRBJ2-1, with 10 bases aligning to TRBD1. The CDR3 runs 15 residues. With 5 bases clipped from V and 12 bases from J, the junction kept 13 bases outside the gene matches. Per germline, CDR1 SGHTA and CDR2 FQGNSA. The CDR3 loop is CASSLGSGDRGWQFF. For the CDR3, the DNA is TGTGCCAGCAGCCTAGGGAGTGGGGACAGGGGTTGGCAGTTCTTC. The full variable domain, its missing parts supplied by reference TRBV7-2 and TRBJ2-1, is GAGVSQSPSNKVTEKGKDVELRCDPISGHTALYWYRQSLGQGLEFLIYFQGNSAPDKSGLPSDRFSAERTGGSVSTLTIQRTQQEDSAVYLCASSLGSGDRGWQFFGPGTRLTVL.

The chain links TRBV9 to TRBJ2-2, with TRBD1 identical over 7 bases. Germline V lookup: CDR1 SGDLS, CDR2 YYNGEE. The CDR3 is 15 amino acids. The V and J ends lost 4 bases and 4 bases, in that order; junction bases with no gene match: 7. CDR3 bases: TGTGCCAGCAGCCAGACAGGGTCGAGCACCGGGGAGCTGTTTTTT. It codes for CASSQTGSSTGELFF. Supplemented by reference TRBV9 and TRBJ2-2, the full variable domain reads DSGVTQTPKHLITATGQRVTLRCSPRSGDLSVYWYQQSLDQGLQFLIQYYNGEERAKGNILERFSAQQFPDLHSELNLSSLELGDSALYFCASSQTGSSTGELFFGEGSRLTVL.

This sequence joins TRBV19 and TRBJ1-5; TRBD1 is a possible D gene (6 bases). V lost 7 bases to trimming and J lost 6 bases, with 19 bases between them. Per germline, CDR1 LNHDA and CDR2 SQIVND (reference sequence). This CDR3 has 15 residues. The chain's CDR3 is CASTPPGGLGQPQHF. Here the CDR3 DNA reads TGTGCCAGTACCCCCCCGGGGGGGCTCGGTCAGCCCCAGCATTTT.

V and J are TRBV7-2 and TRBJ2-2; TRBD2 matches at 7 bases. This CDR3 region has 14 residues. The junction had 9 bases not matched to a gene; V was cut back by 8 bases and J by 6 bases. The germline CDR1 and CDR2 sequences are SGHTA and FQGNSA. The CDR3 DNA reads as TGTGCCAGCCTAGCGGCCGCTAACGCCGGGGAGCTGTTTTTT. This sequence encodes CASLAAANAGELFF.

The gene calls are TRBV7-2 and TRBJ2-2, with D possibly being TRBD1 (5 bases). V gave up 4 bases and J gave up 1 base, with 7 bases separating them. The germline CDR1 and CDR2 sequences are SGHTA and FQGNSA. The CDR3 contains 14 residues. For the CDR3, the DNA is TGTGCCAGCAGCTCAGGGCTGAACACCGGGGAGCTGTTTTTT. Translated: CASSSGLNTGELFF.

CDR3 protein: CSGVGWTRDQETQYF. CDR3 nucleotide sequence: TGCAGCGGGGTCGGGTGGACTAGGGACCAAGAGACCCAGTACTTC. The V gene is TRBV29-1, the J gene TRBJ2-5; 7 bases line up with TRBD2. Trimming took 7 bases from V and 0 from J; bases not matched to a gene: 11. Germline-derived CDR1 and CDR2 are SQVTM and ANQGSEA. There are 15 residues in the CDR3.

Only a few counts were recorded for this clone. V gene TRBV28 combines with J gene TRBJ1-1, with 7 bases that match TRBD1. Trimming took 3 bases from V and 7 from J; bases not matched to a gene: 5. The CDR3 loop spans 13 amino acids. CDR1 is MDHEN and CDR2 is SYDVKM in the germline V gene. The CDR3 coding sequence is TGTGCCAGCAGTTTGGAGGGGGCGGGTGAAGCTTTCTTT. This encodes CASSLEGAGEAFF. The full variable domain, its missing parts supplied by reference TRBV28 and TRBJ1-1, is DVKVTQSSRYLVKRTGEKVFLECVQDMDHENMFWYRQDPGLGLRLIYFSYDVKMKEKGDIPEGYSVSREKKERFSLILESASTNQTSMYLCASSLEGAGEAFFGQGTRLTVV.

This clone has only a few counts. The chain employs TRBV2 and TRBJ1-5, with D maybe TRBD1 (5 bases). The CDR3 is 13 residues long. CDR1 and CDR2 from the germline V gene are SNHLY and FYNNEI. The germline V and J ends were trimmed by 8 bases and 10 bases, with 18 bases remaining between them. In nucleotides, the CDR3 is TGTGCCAGCGGGAGACAGTCCATGGGACCCCAGCATTTT. Its protein product is CASGRQSMGPQHF.

The chain carries TRBV14 and TRBJ1-2, with D unclear. Trimming removed 5 bases at V and 4 bases at J, with 11 bases between. The CDR3 totals 13 residues. Germline V gives CDR1 SGHDN, CDR2 FVKESK. In DNA form, the CDR3 reads TGTGCCAGCAGCTCCGGGAGGTTCTATGGCTACACCTTC. It specifies CASSSGRFYGYTF.

This clone came up a few times. CDR3 loop: CASRTGTNSPLHF. The CDR3 nucleotides read TGTGCCAGTAGAACAGGGACTAATTCACCCCTCCACTTT. The chain links TRBV19 to TRBJ1-6, with D tentatively TRBD1 (6 bases). V was pared by 6 bases and J by 6 bases, with 9 bases between. The CDR3 sequence is 13 residues long. Germline CDR1 reads LNHDA; CDR2 reads SQIVND (reference sequence).

V usage is TRBV6-4 and J usage is TRBJ2-5; no reliable D call. This CDR3 spans 10 amino acids. CDR1 is MRHNA and CDR2 is SNTAGT in the germline V gene. Trimming left V 10 bases short and J 3 bases short, with 6 bases between. For the CDR3, the DNA is TGTGCCACCCAGGAAGAGACCCAGTACTTC. Protein: CATQEETQYF.